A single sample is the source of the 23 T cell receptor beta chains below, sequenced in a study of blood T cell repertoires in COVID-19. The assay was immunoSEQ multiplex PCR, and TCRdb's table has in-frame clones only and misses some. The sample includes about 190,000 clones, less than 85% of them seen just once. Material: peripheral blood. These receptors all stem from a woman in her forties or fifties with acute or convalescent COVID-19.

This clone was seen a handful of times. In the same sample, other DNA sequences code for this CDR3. CDR3 sequence reads: CASSITGLNQPQHF. CDR3 DNA: TGTGCCAGTAGTATCACAGGGCTAAATCAGCCCCAGCATTTT. The chain is built from TRBV19 and TRBJ1-5; a weak D match, TRBD1 (6 bases). This CDR3 spans 14 amino acids. V lost 3 bases and J lost 4, with 10 bases in between. The V gene's germline CDR1 is LNHDA and CDR2 SQIVND (reference sequence). Based on the CDR3 plus reference TRBV19 and TRBJ1-5, the full variable domain is DGGITQSPKYLFRKEGQNVTLSCEQNLNHDAMYWYRQDPGQGLRLIYYSQIVNDFQKGDIAEGYSVSREKKESFPLTVTSAQKNPTAFYLCASSITGLNQPQHFGDGTRLSIL.

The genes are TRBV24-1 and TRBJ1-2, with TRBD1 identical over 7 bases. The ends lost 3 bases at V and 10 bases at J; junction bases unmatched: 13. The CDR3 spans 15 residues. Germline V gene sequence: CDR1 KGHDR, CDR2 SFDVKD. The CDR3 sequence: CATSDRDRVGGNYTF. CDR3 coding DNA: TGTGCCACCAGTGATCGTGACAGGGTTGGGGGAAACTACACCTTC.

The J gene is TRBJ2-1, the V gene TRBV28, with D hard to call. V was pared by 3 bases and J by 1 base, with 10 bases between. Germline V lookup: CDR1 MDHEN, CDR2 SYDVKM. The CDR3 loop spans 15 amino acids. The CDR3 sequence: CASSLPRRSYNEQFF. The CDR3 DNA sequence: TGTGCCAGCAGTTTGCCTAGACGATCCTACAATGAGCAGTTCTTC.

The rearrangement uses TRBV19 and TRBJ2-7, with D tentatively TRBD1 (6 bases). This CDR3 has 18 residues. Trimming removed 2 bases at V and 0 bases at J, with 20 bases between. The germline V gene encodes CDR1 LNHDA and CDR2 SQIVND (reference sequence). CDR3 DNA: TGTGCCAGTAGTATAAATACCGGGACACATTATTTCTCCTACGAGCAGTACTTC. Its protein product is CASSINTGTHYFSYEQYF.

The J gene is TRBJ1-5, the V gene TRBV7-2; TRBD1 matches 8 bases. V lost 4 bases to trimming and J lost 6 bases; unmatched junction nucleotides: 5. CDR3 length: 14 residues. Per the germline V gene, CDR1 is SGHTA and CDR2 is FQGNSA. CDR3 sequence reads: CASSSRTGTQPQHF. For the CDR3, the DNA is TGTGCCAGCAGCTCCAGGACAGGGACTCAGCCCCAGCATTTT.

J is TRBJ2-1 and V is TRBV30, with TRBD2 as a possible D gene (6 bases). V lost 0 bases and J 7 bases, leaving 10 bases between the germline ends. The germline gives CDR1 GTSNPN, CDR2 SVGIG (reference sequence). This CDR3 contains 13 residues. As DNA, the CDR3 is TGTGCCTGGAGTGTAGGCGGGATTAATGAGCAGTTCTTC. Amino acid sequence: CAWSVGGINEQFF.

The CDR3 loop reads CASSKWGDEAFF. CDR3 bases: TGTGCCAGCAGTAAGTGGGGCGATGAAGCTTTCTTT. The V and J genes are TRBV6-2 or TRBV6-3 and TRBJ1-1; D is possibly TRBD1 (5 bases). CDR1 is MNHEY and CDR2 is SVGEGT in the germline V gene. The length of the CDR3 is 12 residues. Trimming took 5 bases from V and 7 from J, leaving 11 bases between them.

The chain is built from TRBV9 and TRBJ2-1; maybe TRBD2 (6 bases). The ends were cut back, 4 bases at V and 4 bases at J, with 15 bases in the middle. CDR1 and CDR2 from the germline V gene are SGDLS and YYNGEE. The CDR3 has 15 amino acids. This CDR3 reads CASSLDGGIYNEQFF. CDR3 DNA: TGTGCCAGCAGCCTCGATGGGGGGATTTACAATGAGCAGTTCTTC.

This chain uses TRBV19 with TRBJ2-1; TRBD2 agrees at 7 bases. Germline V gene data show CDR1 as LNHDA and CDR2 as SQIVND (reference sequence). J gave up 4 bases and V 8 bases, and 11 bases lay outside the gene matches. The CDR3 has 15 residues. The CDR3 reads CASDSGRRGYNEQFF. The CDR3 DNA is TGTGCCAGTGATTCGGGGCGGCGGGGGTACAATGAGCAGTTCTTC.

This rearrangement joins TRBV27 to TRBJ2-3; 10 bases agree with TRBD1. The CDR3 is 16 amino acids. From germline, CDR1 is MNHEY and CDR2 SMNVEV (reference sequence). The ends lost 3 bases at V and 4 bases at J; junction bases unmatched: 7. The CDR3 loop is CASSFRQGAWADTQYF. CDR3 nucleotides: TGTGCCAGCAGTTTTAGACAGGGGGCTTGGGCAGATACGCAGTATTTT.

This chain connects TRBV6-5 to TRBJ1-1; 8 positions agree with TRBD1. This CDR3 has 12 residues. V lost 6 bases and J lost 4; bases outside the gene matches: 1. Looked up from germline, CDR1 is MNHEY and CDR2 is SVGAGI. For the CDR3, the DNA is TGTGCCAGCAGGGACAGGGCCACTGAAGCTTTCTTT. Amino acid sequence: CASRDRATEAFF.

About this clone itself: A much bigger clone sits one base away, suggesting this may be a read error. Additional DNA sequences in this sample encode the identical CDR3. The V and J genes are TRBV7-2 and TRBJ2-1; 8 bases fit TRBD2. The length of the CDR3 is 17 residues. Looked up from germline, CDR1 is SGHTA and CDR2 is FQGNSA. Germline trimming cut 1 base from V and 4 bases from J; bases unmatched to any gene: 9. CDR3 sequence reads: CASSLEGGRGAYNEQFF. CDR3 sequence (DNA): TGTGCCAGCAGCTTAGAGGGCGGGCGGGGGGCTTACAATGAGCAGTTCTTC.

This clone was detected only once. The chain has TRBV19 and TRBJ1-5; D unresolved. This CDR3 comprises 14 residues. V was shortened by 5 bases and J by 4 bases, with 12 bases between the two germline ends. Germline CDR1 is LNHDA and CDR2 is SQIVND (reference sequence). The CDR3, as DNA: TGTGCCAGTAGTCTCTGGGTCGGGAATCAGCCCCAGCATTTT. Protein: CASSLWVGNQPQHF.

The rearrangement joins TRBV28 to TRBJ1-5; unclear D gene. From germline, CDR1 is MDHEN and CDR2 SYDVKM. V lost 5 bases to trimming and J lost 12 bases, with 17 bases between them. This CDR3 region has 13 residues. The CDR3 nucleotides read TGTGCCAGCAGTCTCCCCTCTATGATCTTCCAGCATTTT. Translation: CASSLPSMIFQHF.

CDR3 region: CASSQVRARGEQYF. The CDR3 nucleotides read TGTGCCAGCAGCCAAGTCCGTGCTAGGGGGGAGCAGTACTTC. This chain uses TRBV3-1 (or the pseudogene TRBV3-2) with TRBJ2-7; tentative D call: TRBD1 (6 bases). Germline CDR1 reads LGHDT; CDR2 reads YNNKEL (reference sequence). The CDR3 loop spans 14 amino acids. V lost 1 base to trimming and J lost 7 bases, with 14 bases between them.

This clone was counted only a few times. The CDR3 coding sequence is TGTGCCAGCAGCCTAGGGACAGCTTCTTATAATTCACCCCTCCACTTT. It encodes CASSLGTASYNSPLHF. The genes are TRBV7-8 and TRBJ1-6; 7 bases align to TRBD1. V was pared by 5 bases and J by 4 bases, with 8 bases of the junction left unmatched. Germline loops: CDR1 SGHVS, CDR2 FQNEAQ. This CDR3 is built from 16 residues.

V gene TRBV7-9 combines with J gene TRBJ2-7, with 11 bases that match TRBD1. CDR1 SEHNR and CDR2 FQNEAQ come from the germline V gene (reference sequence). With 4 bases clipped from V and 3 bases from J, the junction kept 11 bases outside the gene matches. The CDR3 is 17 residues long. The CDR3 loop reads CASSSPSSGTGGYEQYF. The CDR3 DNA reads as TGTGCCAGCAGCTCTCCTTCATCCGGGACAGGGGGCTACGAGCAGTACTTC. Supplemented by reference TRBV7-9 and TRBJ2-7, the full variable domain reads DTGVSQNPRHKITKRGQNVTFRCDPISEHNRLYWYRQTLGQGPEFLTYFQNEAQLEKSRLLSDRFSAERPKGSFSTLEIQRTEQGDSAMYLCASSSPSSGTGGYEQYFGPGTRLTVT.

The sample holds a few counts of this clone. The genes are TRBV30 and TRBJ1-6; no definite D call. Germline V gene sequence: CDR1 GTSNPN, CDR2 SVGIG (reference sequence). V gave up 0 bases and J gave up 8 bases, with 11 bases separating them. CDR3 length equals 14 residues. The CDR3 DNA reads TGTGCCTGGAGTGTAAATCCCCCAGATTCACCCCTCCACTTT. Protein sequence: CAWSVNPPDSPLHF.

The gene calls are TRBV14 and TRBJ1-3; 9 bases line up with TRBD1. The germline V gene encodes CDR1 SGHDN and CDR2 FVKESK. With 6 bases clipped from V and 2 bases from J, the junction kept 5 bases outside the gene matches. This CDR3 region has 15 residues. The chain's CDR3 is CASSRWDRAGNTIYF. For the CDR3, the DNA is TGTGCCAGCAGTCGTTGGGACAGGGCTGGAAACACCATATATTTT. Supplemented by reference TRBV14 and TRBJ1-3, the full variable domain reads EAGVTQFPSHSVIEKGQTVTLRCDPISGHDNLYWYRRVMGKEIKFLLHFVKESKQDESGMPNNRFLAERTGGTYSTLKVQPAELEDSGVYFCASSRWDRAGNTIYFGEGSWLTVV.

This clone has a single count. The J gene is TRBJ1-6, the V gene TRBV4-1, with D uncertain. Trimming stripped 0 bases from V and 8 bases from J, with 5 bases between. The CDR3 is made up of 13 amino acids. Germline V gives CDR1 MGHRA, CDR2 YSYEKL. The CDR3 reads CASSQDSDSPLHF. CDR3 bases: TGCGCCAGCAGCCAAGATTCCGATTCACCCCTCCACTTT.

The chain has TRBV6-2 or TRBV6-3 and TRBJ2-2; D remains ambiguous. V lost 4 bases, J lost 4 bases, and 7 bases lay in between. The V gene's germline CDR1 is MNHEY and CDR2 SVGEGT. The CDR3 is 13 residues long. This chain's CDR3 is CASSSSSTGELFF. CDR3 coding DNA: TGTGCCAGCAGTTCATCTAGCACCGGGGAGCTGTTTTTT.

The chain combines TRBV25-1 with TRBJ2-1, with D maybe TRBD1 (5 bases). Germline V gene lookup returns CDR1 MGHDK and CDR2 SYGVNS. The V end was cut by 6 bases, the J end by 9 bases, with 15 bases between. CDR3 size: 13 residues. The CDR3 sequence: CASRRTSASEQFF. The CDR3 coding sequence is TGTGCCAGCAGGAGGACAAGCGCGAGTGAGCAGTTCTTC.

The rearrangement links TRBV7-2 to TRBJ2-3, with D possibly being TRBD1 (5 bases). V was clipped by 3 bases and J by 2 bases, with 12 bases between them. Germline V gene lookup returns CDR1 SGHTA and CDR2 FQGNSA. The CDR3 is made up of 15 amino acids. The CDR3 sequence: CASSFTGPTTDTQYF. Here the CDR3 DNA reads TGTGCCAGCAGCTTTACAGGTCCCACCACAGATACGCAGTATTTT. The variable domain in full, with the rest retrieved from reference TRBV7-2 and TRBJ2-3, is GAGVSQSPSNKVTEKGKDVELRCDPISGHTALYWYRQSLGQGLEFLIYFQGNSAPDKSGLPSDRFSAERTGGSVSTLTIQRTQQEDSAVYLCASSFTGPTTDTQYFGPGTRLTVL.